The source of this TCR beta chain is a study of human T cells and chemical hapten exposure. This clonotype was observed a few times. The CDR3 runs to 14 residues. Trimming removed 7 bases at V and 6 bases at J, with 16 bases between. CDR1 is SNHLY, CDR2 FYNNEI, per germline. Time point described: patch test 3, about 24 weeks after DPC sensitization. The treatment here: therapeutic diphenylcyclopropenone sensitization with weekly scalp DPC. Someone pulled total RNA out of unfractionated whole blood. The library attached unique molecular identifiers to individual cDNA molecules. In the original workflow: The number of TCRs in each sample had a median of approximately 96,000 and spanned about 23,224 to 700,000. Via MiXCR, TCRdb re-called the RACE reads, giving one row per CDR3 protein. TCRdb assigned the V and J calls; the authors' analysis was not used. The profile shows tens of thousands of distinct CDR3 sequences, 8% to 10% of them singletons.

This TCR was recovered from a man in his forties or fifties with alopecia areata. Some clones in this sample may be carry-over from other donors' samples. The sample consisted of whole blood, taken in connection with sensitization to the hapten diphenylcyclopropenone (DPC). The rearrangement uses TRBV2 and TRBJ2-1, with D tentatively TRBD2 (6 bases). The CDR3 nucleotides read TGTGCCAGCATTGCGGGACTTAGCTTCAATGAGCAGTTCTTC. It is translated as CASIAGLSFNEQFF.